This T cell receptor beta chain was captured by sequencing in a study of T cells after yellow fever vaccination. This CDR3 region has 15 residues. V lost 2 bases and J lost 6; bases outside the gene matches: 12. The V gene's germline CDR1 is DFQATT and CDR2 SNEGSKA (reference sequence). This clonotype was counted at least ten times. TCRdb analysed the 5' RACE reads with MiXCR anew, one entry per CDR3 protein. The sample contains under 250,000 distinct CDR3 sequences, 6.9% of which appear only once. Specimen: CD4+ T cells sorted from PBMCs, collected 15 days after the yellow fever booster vaccination. The receptor comes from a man between 25 and 39 years old who received the YFV17D yellow fever vaccine. The V and J genes are TRBV20-1 and TRBJ1-2, with 7 bases lining up with TRBD1. The CDR3 nucleotides read TGCAGTGCTAGACCGCCCGGACAGGTCGGAGATGGCTACACCTTC. It codes for CSARPPGQVGDGYTF.